What follows are 11 T cell receptor beta chains derived from one specimen sequenced in a study of OX40 agonist ivuxolimab in advanced cancers. Repertoires were generated with immunoSEQ multiplex PCR, while TCRdb's copy carries only in-frame clones and drops some. Counted here are 65,000 to 85,000 clones, approximately 84% occurring once; the ten biggest clones make up just under 7%. Sequenced here: CD4+ or CD8+ T cells sorted from blood, sampled in a trial of the OX40 agonist ivuxolimab. Receptor source: an adult with an advanced solid tumor such as melanoma, head and neck, liver or kidney cancer.

This chain links TRBV27 with TRBJ2-7; D assignment may be TRBD1 or TRBD2 (5 bases each). CDR1 is MNHEY, CDR2 SMNVEV, per germline (reference sequence). Between the trimmed V and J ends, which lost 4 bases and 3 bases, there was a span of 10 bases. This CDR3 has 13 residues. CDR3 coding DNA: TGTGCCAGCAGTTATCCGGGGCTCTACGAGCAGTACTTC. Amino acid sequence: CASSYPGLYEQYF.

This chain uses TRBV19 with TRBJ1-5, with 9 positions matching TRBD1. With 7 bases clipped from V and 5 bases from J, the junction kept 3 bases outside the gene matches. There are 13 residues in the CDR3. From germline, CDR1 is LNHDA and CDR2 SQIVND (reference sequence). The CDR3 region is CASTRQGDQPQHF. The CDR3 bases are TGTGCCAGTACCCGACAGGGGGATCAGCCCCAGCATTTT.

This sequence joins TRBV6-5 and TRBJ2-7; D is perhaps TRBD1 (5 bases). This CDR3 is built from 13 residues. Trimming removed 4 bases from V and 4 bases from J, with 11 bases in between. Germline V gives CDR1 MNHEY, CDR2 SVGAGI. CDR3 region: CASSSQGLYEQYF. The CDR3 nucleotides are TGTGCCAGCAGTTCGCAGGGATTGTACGAGCAGTACTTC.

This clone was observed once. V and J are TRBV4-2 and TRBJ1-2; TRBD1 is a possible D gene (6 bases). The CDR3 length is 15 residues. V was shortened by 2 bases and J by 5 bases, with 15 bases between the two germline ends. Germline lookup yields CDR1 LGHNA and CDR2 YNFKEQ. The CDR3, as DNA: TGTGCCAGCAGCCAAAGCCTACAGGGATATTATGGCTACACCTTC. Translated: CASSQSLQGYYGYTF.

The chain uses TRBV7-8 and TRBJ2-7, with 8 bases matching TRBD1. The CDR3 length is 14 residues. V lost 5 bases, J lost 2 bases, and 5 bases stayed unmatched. The germline CDR1 and CDR2 sequences are SGHVS and FQNEAQ. The CDR3 loop is CASSIGQGAYEQYF. The CDR3 DNA is TGTGCCAGCAGCATCGGACAGGGAGCCTACGAGCAGTACTTC.

The genes are TRBV5-1 and TRBJ1-3, with TRBD1 identical over 7 bases. Germline lookup yields CDR1 SGHRS and CDR2 YFSETQ. The CDR3 loop spans 15 amino acids. V shed 4 bases and J 4 bases; nucleotides not matched to a gene: 8. The CDR3, as DNA: TGCGCCAGCAGCCTTGAGGGGGCGCCGGGAAACACCATATATTTT. This encodes CASSLEGAPGNTIYF.

This chain joins TRBV6-6 and TRBJ2-6; D gene uncertain. Per germline, CDR1 MNHNY and CDR2 SVGAGI (reference sequence). Trimming removed 5 bases from V and 2 bases from J, with 4 bases in between. There are 13 residues in the CDR3. As DNA, the CDR3 is TGTGCCAGCAGTCAACCTGGGGCCAACGTCCTGACTTTC. This encodes CASSQPGANVLTF.

The J gene is TRBJ2-4, the V gene TRBV19; 9 bases fit TRBD1. The CDR3 contains 16 residues. Looked up from germline, CDR1 is LNHDA and CDR2 is SQIVND (reference sequence). J gave up 0 bases and V 7 bases, and 7 bases lay outside the gene matches. DNA for the CDR3: TGTGCCAGTAACCCCGGGACAGGGAAAGCCAAAAACATTCAGTACTTC. It is translated as CASNPGTGKAKNIQYF.

The chain carries TRBV10-3 and TRBJ2-7, with D possibly called TRBD1 or TRBD2 (6 bases each). CDR3 length: 12 residues. Germline V gene sequence: CDR1 ENHRY, CDR2 SYGVKD. V lost 3 bases to trimming and J lost 5 bases, with 8 bases between them. The CDR3 nucleotides read TGTGCCATCAGTGAAGGGGGGCACGAGCAGTACTTC. Translation gives CAISEGGHEQYF.

The chain joins TRBV7-9 to TRBJ2-4, with 10 bases that match TRBD1. The CDR3 has 15 amino acids. Per germline, CDR1 SEHNR and CDR2 FQNEAQ (reference sequence). With V trimmed by 5 bases and J by 4 bases, 5 bases remained unmatched. The CDR3 DNA is TGTGCCAGCAGCGTGGGGACAGGGGTGAAAAACATTCAGTACTTC. This encodes CASSVGTGVKNIQYF.

The chain combines TRBV10-3 with TRBJ1-1; D may be TRBD1 (6 bases). V was shortened by 7 bases and J by 3 bases, with 12 bases between the two germline ends. In germline, CDR1 is ENHRY, CDR2 SYGVKD. This CDR3 contains 13 residues. The chain's CDR3 is CAIKWGADTEAFF. The CDR3 DNA sequence: TGTGCCATCAAGTGGGGGGCTGACACTGAAGCTTTCTTT.